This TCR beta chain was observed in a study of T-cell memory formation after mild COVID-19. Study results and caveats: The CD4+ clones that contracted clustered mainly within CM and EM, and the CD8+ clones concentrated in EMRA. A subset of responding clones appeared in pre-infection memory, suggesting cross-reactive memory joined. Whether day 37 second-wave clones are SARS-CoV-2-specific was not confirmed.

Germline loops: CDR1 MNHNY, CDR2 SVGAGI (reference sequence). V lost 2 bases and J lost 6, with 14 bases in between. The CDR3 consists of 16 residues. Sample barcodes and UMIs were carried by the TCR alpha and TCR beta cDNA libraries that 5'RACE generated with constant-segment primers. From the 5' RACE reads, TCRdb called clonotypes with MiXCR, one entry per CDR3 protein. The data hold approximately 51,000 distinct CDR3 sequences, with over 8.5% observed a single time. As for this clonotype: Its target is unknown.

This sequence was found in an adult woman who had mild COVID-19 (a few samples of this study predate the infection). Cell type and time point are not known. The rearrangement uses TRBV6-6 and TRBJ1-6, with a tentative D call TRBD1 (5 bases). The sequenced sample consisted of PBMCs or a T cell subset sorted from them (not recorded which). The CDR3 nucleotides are TGTGCCAGCAGTTACGCCACGGGACGTCTTAATTCACCCCTCCACTTT. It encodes CASSYATGRLNSPLHF.